One sample yielded the 3 T cell receptor beta chains listed below, sequenced in a study of low-dose radiotherapy and immunotherapy resistance in tumors. Time point described: before trial treatment. TRAV- and TRBV-specific primers, spanning alpha and beta chains, primed first-strand cDNA. TCRs underwent 20 PCR cycles of amplification with a constant-region primer and V-primer adapter. TCRdb redid the calling of the reads with MiXCR, one entry per CDR3 protein. Of 70,000 to 95,000 distinct CDR3 sequences listed, roughly a sixth are singletons. The input for sequencing was PBMCs, taken before treatment. Receptors originate from a male donor with prostate cancer.

There are many counts of this clonotype. J is TRBJ2-2 and V is TRBV12-3 or TRBV12-4; tentative D call: TRBD1 (6 bases). This CDR3 has 14 residues. Trimming shortened V by 0 bases and J by 4 bases, and 6 bases separated the two germline ends. CDR3 DNA sequence: TGTGCCAGCAGTTTAGCCAGGGGCACCGGGGAGCTGTTTTTT. It yields the protein CASSLARGTGELFF.

This clonotype was observed at least ten times. This chain joins TRBV5-1 and TRBJ2-6; possible D gene TRBD1, 6 bases. From germline, CDR1 is SGHRS and CDR2 YFSETQ. V lost 0 bases to trimming and J lost 2 bases, with 12 bases between them. CDR3 length: 17 residues. DNA of the CDR3: TGCGCCAGCAGCTTGGCCCGGACAGTTCCTGGGGCCAACGTCCTGACTTTC. This encodes CASSLARTVPGANVLTF.

This clonotype was recorded many times. The rearrangement joins TRBV12-3 or TRBV12-4 to TRBJ2-7; 7 bases match TRBD1. V shed 5 bases and J 2 bases; nucleotides not matched to a gene: 6. This CDR3 has 14 residues. CDR3 sequence reads: CASSPTGEAYEQYF. The CDR3 DNA follows: TGTGCCAGCAGTCCCACAGGGGAAGCCTACGAGCAGTACTTC.